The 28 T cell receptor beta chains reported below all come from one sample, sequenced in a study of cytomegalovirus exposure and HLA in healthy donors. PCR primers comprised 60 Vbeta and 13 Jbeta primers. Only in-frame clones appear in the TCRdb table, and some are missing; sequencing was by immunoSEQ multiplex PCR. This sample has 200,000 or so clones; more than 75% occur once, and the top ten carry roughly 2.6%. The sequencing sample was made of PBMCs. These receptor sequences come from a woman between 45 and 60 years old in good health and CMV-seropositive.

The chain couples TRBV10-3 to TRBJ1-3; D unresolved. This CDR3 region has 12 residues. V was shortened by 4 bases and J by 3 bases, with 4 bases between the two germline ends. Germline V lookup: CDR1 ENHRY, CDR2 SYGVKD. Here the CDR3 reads CAISAYGNTIYF. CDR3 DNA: TGTGCCATCAGTGCGTATGGAAACACCATATATTTT.

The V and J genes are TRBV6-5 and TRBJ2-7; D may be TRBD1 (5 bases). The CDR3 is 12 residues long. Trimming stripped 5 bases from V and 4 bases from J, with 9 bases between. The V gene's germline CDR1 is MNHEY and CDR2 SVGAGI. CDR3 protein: CASSDPGYEQYF. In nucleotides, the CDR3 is TGTGCCAGCAGTGATCCAGGGTACGAGCAGTACTTC.

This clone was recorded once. The CDR3 spells CASSPAGQPNTEAFF. CDR3 bases: TGTGCCAGTAGTCCGGCGGGACAGCCCAACACTGAAGCTTTCTTT. This chain uses TRBV19 with TRBJ1-1, with 7 bases lining up with TRBD1. The CDR3 runs to 15 residues. Germline CDR1 reads LNHDA; CDR2 reads SQIVND (reference sequence). Germline trimming cut 5 bases from V and 2 bases from J; bases unmatched to any gene: 8. Variable domain in full (rest from reference TRBV19 and TRBJ1-1): DGGITQSPKYLFRKEGQNVTLSCEQNLNHDAMYWYRQDPGQGLRLIYYSQIVNDFQKGDIAEGYSVSREKKESFPLTVTSAQKNPTAFYLCASSPAGQPNTEAFFGQGTRLTVV.

Written as DNA, the CDR3 is TGCGCCAGCAGGCGGGAGGGGGCGAGCACAGATACGCAGTATTTT. It yields the protein CASRREGASTDTQYF. The gene calls are TRBV5-1 and TRBJ2-3, with 9 bases fitting TRBD2. With 5 bases clipped from V and 0 bases from J, the junction kept 4 bases outside the gene matches. The CDR3 length is 15 residues. The germline CDR1 and CDR2 sequences are SGHRS and YFSETQ.

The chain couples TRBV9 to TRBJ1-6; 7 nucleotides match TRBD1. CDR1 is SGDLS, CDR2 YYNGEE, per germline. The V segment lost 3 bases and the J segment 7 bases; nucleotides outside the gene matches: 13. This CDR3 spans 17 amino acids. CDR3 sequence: CASSADRTGRGNSPLHF. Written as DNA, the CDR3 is TGTGCCAGCAGCGCCGACCGGACAGGACGGGGAAATTCACCCCTCCACTTT.

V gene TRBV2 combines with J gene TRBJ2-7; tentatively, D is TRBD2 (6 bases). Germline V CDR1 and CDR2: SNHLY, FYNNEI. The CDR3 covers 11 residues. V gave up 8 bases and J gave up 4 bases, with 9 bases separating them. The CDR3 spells CASLAGYEQYF. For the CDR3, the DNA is TGTGCCAGCTTGGCGGGGTACGAGCAGTACTTC.

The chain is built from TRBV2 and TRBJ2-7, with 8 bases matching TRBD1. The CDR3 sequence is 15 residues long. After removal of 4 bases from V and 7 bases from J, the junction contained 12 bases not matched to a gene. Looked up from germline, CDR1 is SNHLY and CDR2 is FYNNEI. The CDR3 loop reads CASSALQGAPGEQYF. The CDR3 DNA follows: TGTGCCAGCAGTGCACTCCAGGGGGCGCCGGGGGAGCAGTACTTC.

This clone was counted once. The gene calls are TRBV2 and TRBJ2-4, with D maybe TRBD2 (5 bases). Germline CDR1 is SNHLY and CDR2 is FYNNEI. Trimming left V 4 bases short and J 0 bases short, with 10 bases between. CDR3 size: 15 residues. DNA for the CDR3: TGTGCCAGCAGTGTCGAGGGTCTAGCCAAAAACATTCAGTACTTC. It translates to CASSVEGLAKNIQYF.

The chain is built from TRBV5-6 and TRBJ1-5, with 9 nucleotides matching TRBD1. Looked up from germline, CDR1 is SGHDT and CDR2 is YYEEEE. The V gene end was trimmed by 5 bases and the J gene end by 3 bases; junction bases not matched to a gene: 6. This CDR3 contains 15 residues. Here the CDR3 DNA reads TGTGCCAGCAGTAGGACAGGGGTAAACAATCAGCCCCAGCATTTT. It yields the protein CASSRTGVNNQPQHF. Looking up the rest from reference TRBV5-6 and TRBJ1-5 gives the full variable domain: DAGVTQSPTHLIKTRGQQVTLRCSPKSGHDTVSWYQQALGQGPQFIFQYYEEEERQRGNFPDRFSGHQFPNYSSELNVNALLLGDSALYLCASSRTGVNNQPQHFGDGTRLSIL.

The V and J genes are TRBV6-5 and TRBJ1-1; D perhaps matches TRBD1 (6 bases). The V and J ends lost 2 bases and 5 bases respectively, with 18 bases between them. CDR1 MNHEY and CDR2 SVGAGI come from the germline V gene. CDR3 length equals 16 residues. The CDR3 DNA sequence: TGTGCCAGCAGTTACACCACGACAGGCCCGGGGACTGAAGCTTTCTTT. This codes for CASSYTTTGPGTEAFF.

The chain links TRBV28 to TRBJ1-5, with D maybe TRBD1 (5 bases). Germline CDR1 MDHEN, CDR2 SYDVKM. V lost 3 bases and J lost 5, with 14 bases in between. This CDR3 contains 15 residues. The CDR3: CASSFPAGNDQPQHF. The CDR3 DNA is TGTGCCAGCAGTTTTCCCGCAGGGAACGATCAGCCCCAGCATTTT.

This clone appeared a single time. The CDR3 nucleotides read TGCGCCAGCAGCCAAGATCCCACGGGGAACACTGAAGCTTTCTTT. It translates to CASSQDPTGNTEAFF. This sequence joins TRBV4-3 and TRBJ1-1; D uncertain. Germline CDR1 and CDR2: LGHNA and YSLEER. The germline V and J ends were trimmed by 0 bases and 1 base, with 9 bases remaining between them. The CDR3 consists of 15 residues.

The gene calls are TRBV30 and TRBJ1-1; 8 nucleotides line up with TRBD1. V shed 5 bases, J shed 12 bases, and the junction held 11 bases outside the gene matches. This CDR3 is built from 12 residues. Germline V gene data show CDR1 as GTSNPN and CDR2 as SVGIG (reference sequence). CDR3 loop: CAWVGTGLGPFF. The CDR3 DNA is TGTGCCTGGGTCGGGACAGGTCTCGGCCCTTTCTTT.

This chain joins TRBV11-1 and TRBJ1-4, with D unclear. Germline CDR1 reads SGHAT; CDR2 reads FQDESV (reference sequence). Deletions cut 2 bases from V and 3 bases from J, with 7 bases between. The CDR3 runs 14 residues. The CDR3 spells CASSLIGANEKLFF. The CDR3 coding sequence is TGTGCCAGCAGCTTAATTGGAGCTAATGAAAAACTGTTTTTT.

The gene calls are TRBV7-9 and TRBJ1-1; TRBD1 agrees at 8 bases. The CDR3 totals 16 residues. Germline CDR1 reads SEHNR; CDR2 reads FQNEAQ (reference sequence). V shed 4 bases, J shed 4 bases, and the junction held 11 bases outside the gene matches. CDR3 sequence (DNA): TGTGCCAGCAGCTCCAACCGTCGACAGGGGAGCACTGAAGCTTTCTTT. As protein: CASSSNRRQGSTEAFF. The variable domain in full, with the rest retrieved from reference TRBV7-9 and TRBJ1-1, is DTGVSQNPRHKITKRGQNVTFRCDPISEHNRLYWYRQTLGQGPEFLTYFQNEAQLEKSRLLSDRFSAERPKGSFSTLEIQRTEQGDSAMYLCASSSNRRQGSTEAFFGQGTRLTVV.

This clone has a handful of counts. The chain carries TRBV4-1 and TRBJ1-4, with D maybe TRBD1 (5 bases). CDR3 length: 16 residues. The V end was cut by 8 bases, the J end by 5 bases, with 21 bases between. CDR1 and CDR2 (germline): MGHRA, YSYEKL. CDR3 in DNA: TGCGCCAGCCAACGGACACCTCATTTTAACAATGAAAAACTGTTTTTT. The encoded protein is CASQRTPHFNNEKLFF.

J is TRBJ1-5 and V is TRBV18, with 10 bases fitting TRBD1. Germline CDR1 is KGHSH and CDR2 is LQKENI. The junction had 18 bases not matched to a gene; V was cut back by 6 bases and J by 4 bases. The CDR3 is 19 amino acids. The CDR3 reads CASSPGTGALSRGNQPQHF. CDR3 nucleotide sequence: TGTGCCAGCTCGCCGGGGACAGGGGCCTTATCACGGGGAAATCAGCCCCAGCATTTT.

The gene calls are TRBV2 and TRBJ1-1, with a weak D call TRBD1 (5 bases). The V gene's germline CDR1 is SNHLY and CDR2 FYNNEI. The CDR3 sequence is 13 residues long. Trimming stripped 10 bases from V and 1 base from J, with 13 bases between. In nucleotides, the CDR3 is TGTGCCACCAACTGGGGGGGGAACACTGAAGCTTTCTTT. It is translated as CATNWGGNTEAFF.

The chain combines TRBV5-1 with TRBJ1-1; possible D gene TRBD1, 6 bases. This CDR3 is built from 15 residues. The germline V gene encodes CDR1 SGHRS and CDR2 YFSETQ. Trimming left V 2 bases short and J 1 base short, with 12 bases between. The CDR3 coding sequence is TGCGCCAGCAGCTTAGTGGGACACACGAACACTGAAGCTTTCTTT. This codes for CASSLVGHTNTEAFF.

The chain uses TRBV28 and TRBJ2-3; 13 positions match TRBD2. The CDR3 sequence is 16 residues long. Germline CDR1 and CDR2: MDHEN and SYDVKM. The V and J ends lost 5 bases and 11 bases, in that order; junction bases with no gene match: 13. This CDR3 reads CASSRTGTSGKGGQYF. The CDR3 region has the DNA TGTGCCAGCAGTAGAACCGGGACTAGCGGGAAGGGGGGGCAGTATTTT.

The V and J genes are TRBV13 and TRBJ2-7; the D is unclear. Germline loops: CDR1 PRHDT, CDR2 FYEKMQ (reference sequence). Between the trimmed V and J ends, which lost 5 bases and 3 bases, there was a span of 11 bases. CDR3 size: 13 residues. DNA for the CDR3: TGTGCCAGCAGCCGCCGAACTTACTACGAGCAGTACTTC. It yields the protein CASSRRTYYEQYF.

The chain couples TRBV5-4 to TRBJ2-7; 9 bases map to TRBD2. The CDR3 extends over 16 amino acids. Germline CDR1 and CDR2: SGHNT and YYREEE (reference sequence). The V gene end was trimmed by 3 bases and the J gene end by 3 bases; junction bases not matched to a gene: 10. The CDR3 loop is CASSSPRTSVNYEQYF. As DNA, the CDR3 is TGTGCCAGCAGCTCCCCGCGGACTAGCGTAAACTACGAGCAGTACTTC.

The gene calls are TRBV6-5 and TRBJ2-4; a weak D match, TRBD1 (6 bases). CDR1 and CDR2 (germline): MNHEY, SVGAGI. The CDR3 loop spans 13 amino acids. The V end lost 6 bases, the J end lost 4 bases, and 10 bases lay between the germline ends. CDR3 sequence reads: CASSTGTKNIQYF. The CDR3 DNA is TGTGCCAGCAGCACCGGGACAAAAAACATTCAGTACTTC.

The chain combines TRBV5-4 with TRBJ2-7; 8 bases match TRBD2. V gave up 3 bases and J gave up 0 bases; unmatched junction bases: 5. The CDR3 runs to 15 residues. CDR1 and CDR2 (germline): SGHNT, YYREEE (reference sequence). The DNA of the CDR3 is TGTGCCAGCAGCTCGGGGGGGGGCTCCTCCTACGAGCAGTACTTC. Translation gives CASSSGGGSSYEQYF.

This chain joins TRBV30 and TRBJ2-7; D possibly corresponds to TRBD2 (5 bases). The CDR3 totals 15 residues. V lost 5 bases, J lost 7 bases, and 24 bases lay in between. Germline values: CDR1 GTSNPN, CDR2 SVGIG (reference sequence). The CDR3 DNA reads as TGTGCCTGGGATATCGGGCAGGAGGCCACCCGGGAGCAGTACTTC. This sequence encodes CAWDIGQEATREQYF.

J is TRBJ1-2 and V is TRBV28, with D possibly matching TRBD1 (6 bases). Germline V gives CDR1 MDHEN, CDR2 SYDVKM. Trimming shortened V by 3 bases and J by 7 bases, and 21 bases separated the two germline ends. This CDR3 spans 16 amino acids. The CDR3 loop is CASSLDSTSLWGGYTF. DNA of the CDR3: TGTGCCAGCAGTTTGGACAGCACTTCCCTATGGGGTGGCTACACCTTC.

The CDR3 nucleotides are TGCGCCAGCAGCCGCGCGGGGGGGCCTAACGGGGAGCTGTTTTTT. It codes for CASSRAGGPNGELFF. The chain combines TRBV4-1 with TRBJ2-2, with 9 positions matching TRBD2. The CDR3 length is 15 residues. Per germline, CDR1 MGHRA and CDR2 YSYEKL. Trimming took 4 bases from V and 7 from J; bases not matched to a gene: 7.

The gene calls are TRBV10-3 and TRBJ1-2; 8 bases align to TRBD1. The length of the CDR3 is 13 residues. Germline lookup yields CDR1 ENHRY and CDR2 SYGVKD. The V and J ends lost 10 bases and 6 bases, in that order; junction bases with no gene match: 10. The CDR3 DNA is TGTGCCACACAGGGGGATTTCGGAAATGGCTACACCTTC. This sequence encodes CATQGDFGNGYTF.